Described below is a single TCR beta chain sequence and its context. Antigen unknown. This specimen comes from a study of response to subunit inactivated influenza vaccine. Study-wide results and caveats: A suggestion made by the authors is that each seasonal influenza vaccination recruits few new T cells.

The CDR3 loop spans 12 amino acids. V was shortened by 3 bases and J by 6 bases, with 6 bases between the two germline ends. Germline V gives CDR1 KGHSH, CDR2 LQKENI. TCRdb passed the RT-PCR reads through MiXCR, listing each CDR3 protein once. Found here are about 180,000 distinct CDR3 sequences, around 9% of them singletons; the top ten hold roughly 10%. V usage is TRBV18 and J usage is TRBJ2-1; either TRBD1 or TRBD2 may supply D (5 bases each). This clonotype was obtained from a man aged 50 to 59 who received an inactivated influenza vaccine. The starting material was non-naive T cells sorted from PBMCs, obtained on the day of vaccination. The CDR3 DNA follows: TGTGCCAGCTCACCGGGGGTCAATGAGCAGTTCTTC. Protein product: CASSPGVNEQFF.